Following are 22 T cell receptor beta chains from one sample sequenced in a study of vaccination effects on CD4 cells after COVID-19. These receptors have no known antigen. Profiled with immunoSEQ multiplex PCR; TCRdb holds only in-frame clones, not every one. The sample records 55,000 to 80,000 clones, approximately 79% being singletons. Viral peptide pools were used in the ViraFEST assay to expand antigen-specific CD4+ T cells, and sequencing came afterward. The culture ran for approximately 10 days before CD4+ T cells were isolated. Having tested negative for nucleocapsid antibodies, the vaccine recipients showed no prior SARS-CoV-2 infection. The input for sequencing was CD4+ T cells from PBMCs cultured with HCoV-OC43 spike peptides, taken before COVID-19 vaccination. Subset of the sample: HCoV-OC43 spike overlapping peptide pool stimulation. The receptor source for this set is a human donor who received a COVID-19 vaccine.

This clone occurred a few times. The genes are TRBV6-5 and TRBJ1-4; TRBD1 matches at 10 bases. This CDR3 spans 15 amino acids. The ends lost 5 bases at V and 7 bases at J; junction bases unmatched: 7. In germline, CDR1 is MNHEY, CDR2 SVGAGI. This chain's CDR3 is CASSRARDRGEKLFF. In DNA form, the CDR3 reads TGTGCCAGCAGTCGCGCCCGGGACAGGGGTGAAAAACTGTTTTTT.

The chain recombines TRBV7-3 with TRBJ2-3, with a possible D match to TRBD2 (6 bases). V gave up 3 bases and J gave up 4 bases, with 14 bases separating them. CDR1 and CDR2 (germline): SGHTA, FQGTGA. This CDR3 spans 15 amino acids. CDR3 coding DNA: TGTGCCAGCAGCTTGAGGCGGGGTCTCCCAGATACGCAGTATTTT. It is translated as CASSLRRGLPDTQYF.

The chain recombines TRBV12-3 or TRBV12-4 with TRBJ2-3; D is unclear. The V end lost 3 bases, the J end lost 2 bases, and 3 bases lay between the germline ends. The CDR3 runs to 12 residues. Here the CDR3 reads CASSFPTDTQYF. The CDR3 region has the DNA TGTGCCAGCAGTTTCCCCACAGATACGCAGTATTTT.

This clone has more than one count but fewer than ten. The chain couples TRBV9 to TRBJ1-2, with 7 bases lining up with TRBD1. Per the germline V gene, CDR1 is SGDLS and CDR2 is YYNGEE. J was trimmed by 2 bases and V by 4 bases; bases with no gene match: 14. The CDR3 has 17 amino acids. This chain's CDR3 is CASSRGTVPGGNYGYTF. DNA for the CDR3: TGTGCCAGCAGCAGAGGGACGGTGCCAGGGGGGAACTATGGCTACACCTTC.

The rearrangement links TRBV2 to TRBJ1-2, with no clear D. The CDR3 sequence is 12 residues long. The germline V gene has CDR1 SNHLY and CDR2 FYNNEI. The V gene lost 6 bases and the J gene lost 4 bases, with 9 bases spanning the gap. The CDR3 sequence: CASRDGTYGYTF. In DNA form, the CDR3 reads TGTGCCAGCAGGGACGGAACCTATGGCTACACCTTC.

This clone has only a few counts. The chain recombines TRBV7-2 with TRBJ1-1; D not certain. V lost 5 bases, J lost 5 bases, and 9 bases lay in between. The length of the CDR3 is 12 residues. From germline, CDR1 is SGHTA and CDR2 FQGNSA. The CDR3 DNA sequence: TGTGCCAGCAGCCTGTTGGGGACTGAAGCTTTCTTT. Protein product: CASSLLGTEAFF. The whole variable domain, remainder taken from reference TRBV7-2 and TRBJ1-1, is GAGVSQSPSNKVTEKGKDVELRCDPISGHTALYWYRQSLGQGLEFLIYFQGNSAPDKSGLPSDRFSAERTGGSVSTLTIQRTQQEDSAVYLCASSLLGTEAFFGQGTRLTVV.

There are a few counts of this clone. This sequence joins TRBV6-6 and TRBJ1-3; 9 bases agree with TRBD1. Germline-derived CDR1 and CDR2 are MNHNY and SVGAGI (reference sequence). Germline trimming cut 5 bases from V and 5 bases from J; bases unmatched to any gene: 7. The CDR3 is 15 amino acids. In nucleotides, the CDR3 is TGTGCCAGCAGTGACGAGGGACAGGGAAGAAACACCATATATTTT. Translated: CASSDEGQGRNTIYF.

This rearrangement joins TRBV11-1 to TRBJ2-1; no firm D call. This CDR3 spans 13 amino acids. V was trimmed by 2 bases and J by 6 bases, leaving 8 bases between them. Germline CDR1 and CDR2: SGHAT and FQDESV (reference sequence). The CDR3 loop is CASSLPPINEQFF. CDR3 sequence (DNA): TGTGCCAGCAGCTTACCTCCTATCAATGAGCAGTTCTTC.

The chain joins TRBV6-6 to TRBJ1-5; TRBD1 matches 9 bases. The length of the CDR3 is 14 residues. Germline CDR1 MNHNY, CDR2 SVGAGI (reference sequence). V lost 8 bases and J lost 6; bases outside the gene matches: 8. CDR3 sequence: CASGGQGKGQPQHF. In DNA, the CDR3 is TGTGCCAGCGGGGGACAGGGAAAAGGTCAGCCCCAGCATTTT.

The chain couples TRBV7-9 to TRBJ1-4; the D is unclear. Germline CDR1 SEHNR, CDR2 FQNEAQ (reference sequence). V lost 4 bases, J lost 0 bases, and 15 bases lay in between. CDR3 length: 17 amino acids. CDR3 loop: CASSWDGAEPTNEKLFF. CDR3 nucleotide sequence: TGTGCCAGCAGCTGGGATGGAGCGGAACCAACTAATGAAAAACTGTTTTTT.

This clone occurred a few times. The genes are TRBV5-1 and TRBJ1-6; a weak D match, TRBD1 (5 bases). Germline loops: CDR1 SGHRS, CDR2 YFSETQ. V lost 6 bases to trimming and J lost 6 bases, with 13 bases between them. The CDR3 loop spans 14 amino acids. The CDR3 reads CASNWGESNSPLHF. The CDR3 bases are TGCGCCAGCAATTGGGGGGAGAGTAATTCACCCCTCCACTTT.

The rearrangement links TRBV7-2 to TRBJ1-4; tentatively, D is TRBD1 (6 bases). Per the germline V gene, CDR1 is SGHTA and CDR2 is FQGNSA. The V gene lost 6 bases and the J gene lost 5 bases, with 13 bases spanning the gap. This CDR3 has 14 amino acids. The DNA of the CDR3 is TGTGCCAGCAGGATGGACAGATCGAATGAAAAACTGTTTTTT. This codes for CASRMDRSNEKLFF.

The chain has TRBV7-9 and TRBJ1-2, with 8 bases identical to TRBD1. This CDR3 has 17 residues. V gave up 5 bases and J gave up 2 bases; unmatched junction bases: 13. Germline-derived CDR1 and CDR2 are SEHNR and FQNEAQ (reference sequence). The CDR3 DNA reads as TGTGCCAGCAGCCCACGGACAGGGTCGGGTCGGAACTATGGCTACACCTTC. This translates into CASSPRTGSGRNYGYTF.

The rearrangement links TRBV7-6 to TRBJ2-1; D remains unclear. This CDR3 has 15 residues. From germline, CDR1 is SGHVS and CDR2 FNYEAQ. Trimming removed 1 base at V and 3 bases at J, with 10 bases between. Here the CDR3 reads CASSLGPGYYNEQFF. The CDR3 DNA reads TGTGCCAGCAGCTTAGGTCCAGGATACTACAATGAGCAGTTCTTC. The whole variable domain, remainder taken from reference TRBV7-6 and TRBJ2-1, is GAGVSQSPRYKVTKRGQDVALRCDPISGHVSLYWYRQALGQGPEFLTYFNYEAQQDKSGLPNDRFSAERPEGSISTLTIQRTEQRDSAMYRCASSLGPGYYNEQFFGPGTRLTVL.

The chain links TRBV12-5 to TRBJ1-2; D might be TRBD1 (6 bases). V dropped 1 base and J dropped 4 bases, with 13 bases sitting between them. Germline V gene lookup returns CDR1 LGHNT and CDR2 FRNRAP. CDR3 length: 15 residues. The CDR3 region has the DNA TGTGCTAGTGGTTTGGCGGCCTCAGGGGTCTATGGCTACACCTTC. It encodes CASGLAASGVYGYTF.

The chain carries TRBV7-2 and TRBJ2-3; 8 bases align to TRBD2. J gave up 1 base and V 3 bases, and 3 bases lay outside the gene matches. This CDR3 has 15 amino acids. Germline CDR1 is SGHTA and CDR2 is FQGNSA. The CDR3 nucleotides read TGTGCCAGCAGCTTCGCGCGGGGGGGCACAGATACGCAGTATTTT. Translating it yields CASSFARGGTDTQYF. Combining the CDR3 with reference TRBV7-2 and TRBJ2-3 gives the whole variable domain GAGVSQSPSNKVTEKGKDVELRCDPISGHTALYWYRQSLGQGLEFLIYFQGNSAPDKSGLPSDRFSAERTGGSVSTLTIQRTQQEDSAVYLCASSFARGGTDTQYFGPGTRLTVL.

This chain links TRBV19 with TRBJ1-3, with no clear D. Germline CDR1 LNHDA, CDR2 SQIVND (reference sequence). The CDR3 has 17 residues. Trimming pared 7 bases from V and 2 bases from J, leaving 21 bases between. The CDR3 DNA follows: TGTGCCAGTACCCCGTCCGGGTTCCCTCGGACTGGAAACACCATATATTTT. Translation: CASTPSGFPRTGNTIYF.

The chain's CDR3 is CASSSRDRVGNTIYF. The CDR3 coding sequence is TGTGCCAGCAGCTCCCGGGACAGGGTTGGAAACACCATATATTTT. The V and J genes are TRBV3-1 (or the pseudogene TRBV3-2) and TRBJ1-3; 9 bases agree with TRBD1. The V gene end was trimmed by 5 bases and the J gene end by 3 bases; junction bases not matched to a gene: 5. The CDR3 loop spans 15 amino acids. The germline V gene has CDR1 LGHDT and CDR2 YNNKEL (reference sequence).

V usage is TRBV9 and J usage is TRBJ2-7; TRBD1 matches 10 bases. Germline CDR1 is SGDLS and CDR2 is YYNGEE. The CDR3 extends over 13 amino acids. V shed 3 bases and J 9 bases; nucleotides not matched to a gene: 6. In DNA form, the CDR3 reads TGTGCCAGCAGCGAGGGGGACAGGGGACGGCAGTACGTC. Encoded protein: CASSEGDRGRQYV.

This chain links TRBV7-3 with TRBJ1-1, with D possibly being TRBD1 (5 bases). CDR3 size: 13 residues. V was trimmed by 4 bases and J by 1 base, leaving 7 bases between them. Germline values: CDR1 SGHTA, CDR2 FQGTGA. The chain's CDR3 is CASSSQENTEAFF. CDR3 bases: TGTGCCAGCAGCTCACAGGAGAACACTGAAGCTTTCTTT.

The chain has TRBV3-1 (or the pseudogene TRBV3-2) and TRBJ1-6; D uncertain. V was trimmed by 3 bases and J by 7 bases, leaving 10 bases between them. Germline V lookup: CDR1 LGHDT, CDR2 YNNKEL (reference sequence). The CDR3 length is 14 residues. The DNA for the CDR3 is TGTGCCAGCAGCCAGGTTTTTTCAAATTCACCCCTCCACTTT. Translated: CASSQVFSNSPLHF.

This clone was detected a few times. This chain joins TRBV29-1 and TRBJ1-2; possible D gene TRBD1, 5 bases. The CDR3 is 13 amino acids. Per the germline V gene, CDR1 is SQVTM and CDR2 is ANQGSEA. Trimming stripped 8 bases from V and 2 bases from J, with 15 bases between. The CDR3 nucleotides read TGCAGCTCTCGGGGCGACAGAAACTATGGCTACACCTTC. It encodes CSSRGDRNYGYTF.